A selection of T cell receptor beta chains follows, all from one sample in a study of PD-L1 blockade in urothelial cancer. TCRdb keeps only in-frame clones here, not all; method: immunoSEQ multiplex PCR. The data hold 15,000 to 20,000 clones, with over 75% observed a single time. Sequencing used PBMCs, obtained around atezolizumab (anti-PD-L1) treatment. Receptors were obtained from a man in his forties or fifties with urothelial cancer. CDR3s leave out the opening cysteine and the closing phenylalanine or tryptophan. Each record gives: D gene, V gene, CDR3 protein. D genes are given only for firm matches.

D: TRBD2
V: TRBV7-2
CDR3: ASSLGMRGAANTGELF

D: -
V: TRBV4-1
CDR3: ASSRPTGNTEAF

D: TRBD2
V: TRBV6-1
CDR3: ASWGLASSYEQY

D: -
V: TRBV5-4
CDR3: ASSLAGMPRYNSPLH

D: -
V: TRBV27
CDR3: ASRKPDRPNSPLH

D: TRBD2
V: TRBV5-4
CDR3: ASSRKRGAGTDTQY

D: TRBD1
V: TRBV2
CDR3: ASIQDRDTEAF

D: -
V: TRBV11-2
CDR3: ASSLGQTTGELF

D: TRBD1
V: TRBV30
CDR3: AHGQGNYGYT

D: -
V: TRBV7-2
CDR3: ASSLERTGETQY

D: -
V: TRBV7-3
CDR3: ASRPPGVYGYT

D: -
V: TRBV12-5
CDR3: ASCTSSGNTIY

D: TRBD1
V: TRBV7-9
CDR3: ASRLTGTGMIEAF

D: -
V: TRBV2
CDR3: ASSGQRSGQF

D: TRBD1
V: TRBV5-6
CDR3: ATGTGWNIQY

D: -
V: TRBV14
CDR3: ASSQVGQSKGYT

D: -
V: TRBV6-5
CDR3: ASSPGAGYT

D: TRBD1
V: TRBV9
CDR3: ASSVDGAGGKGNTIY

D: TRBD1
V: TRBV5-1
CDR3: ASSSGTGGGSYGYT

D: TRBD2
V: TRBV4-2
CDR3: ASSRTSGISDTQY

D: TRBD1
V: TRBV5-1
CDR3: ASSLQGQGWELF

D: -
V: TRBV6-1
CDR3: ASSMGSMAYEQY

D: TRBD2
V: TRBV5-1
CDR3: ASSLMGGETQY

D: -
V: TRBV11-1
CDR3: ASSLIGGTSTDTQY

D: -
V: TRBV25-1
CDR3: ASSKEGTGNEKLF

D: -
V: TRBV29-1
CDR3: SVASTGGGYT

D: -
V: TRBV4-2
CDR3: ASSQDQGRGYNEQF

D: -
V: TRBV18
CDR3: ASSPGEGQPQH

D: -
V: TRBV6-4
CDR3: ASSETGVDGYT

D: TRBD2
V: TRBV9
CDR3: ASSVVRTGGGNEQF

D: TRBD2
V: TRBV6-6
CDR3: ASRSGLAAQETQY

D: -
V: TRBV5-5
CDR3: ASSRGEIPQGKLF

D: TRBD2
V: TRBV5-1
CDR3: ASSPLAGGGNNEQF

D: -
V: TRBV2
CDR3: ASSNRDYGYT

D: TRBD1
V: TRBV5-4
CDR3: ASSFWQGAYNEQF

D: -
V: TRBV6-1
CDR3: ASTHSEVPGTQY

D: -
V: TRBV2
CDR3: ASRRLGVIQY

D: TRBD1
V: TRBV19
CDR3: ASSGDRGYSNQPQH

D: TRBD1
V: TRBV15
CDR3: ATSRTIGTGKNEQF

D: TRBD1
V: TRBV2
CDR3: ASTLDRVNQPQH

D: -
V: TRBV5-1
CDR3: ASSLGGTDNQPQH

D: TRBD1
V: TRBV4-1
CDR3: ASSQPRDRWNYGYT

D: -
V: TRBV5-8
CDR3: ASSQDEQF

D: -
V: TRBV27
CDR3: ASSLSRSGTYNEQF

D: -
V: TRBV6-5
CDR3: ASGGRRENSPLH

D: TRBD2
V: TRBV6-1
CDR3: ASSDTGLAGGLHYEQY

D: -
V: TRBV4-2
CDR3: ASSRNSGNLGGLYSGNTIY

D: TRBD2
V: TRBV27
CDR3: ASSLGGGTNTGELF

D: -
V: TRBV27
CDR3: ASSFRGSGELF